This is a list of T cell receptor beta chains from one sample in a study of T cell repertoires in cytomegalovirus infection. These receptors have no identified antigens. MiXCR, run by TCRdb on the reads, gives a single entry per CDR3 protein. The profile shows 750,000 to 950,000 distinct CDR3 sequences, roughly 28% of them singletons. The sequencing used cultured CD8+ T cells from PBMCs, collected from culture after CMV antigen stimulation. These receptors came from a human donor in good health (CMV status not recorded). Some clones in this sample may be carry-over from other donors' samples. The CDR3 runs from the conserved cysteine through the conserved F or W. Each record gives: V gene, CDR3 length, D gene, clone size, J gene, CDR3 DNA, CDR3 protein. The D gene is left open where the match is weak. Clone size, where shown, is once, few, many, or a class for clones that have expanded.

v_gene: TRBV5-6
len: 18
d_gene: TRBD1
abundance: NA
j_gene: TRBJ1-3
CDR3nt: TGTGCCAGCAGCCCCCGGGACAGGGGCCTCTACTCTGGAAACACCATATATTTT
CDR3aa: CASSPRDRGLYSGNTIYF

v_gene: TRBV6-2/TRBV6-3
len: 16
d_gene: NA
abundance: NA
j_gene: TRBJ1-5
CDR3nt: TGTGCCAGCAGTTACTCGAGTATATGGGGTGGTCAGCCCCAGCATTTT
CDR3aa: CASSYSSIWGGQPQHF

v_gene: TRBV19
len: 14
d_gene: NA
abundance: NA
j_gene: TRBJ1-3
CDR3nt: TGTGCCAGTAGTATAGGGGAATCTGGAAACACCATATATTTT
CDR3aa: CASSIGESGNTIYF

v_gene: TRBV6-5
len: 17
d_gene: TRBD2
abundance: few
j_gene: TRBJ2-1
CDR3nt: TGTGCCAGCAGTTACTCGCAGCGGGGGAGCTCCTACAATGAGCAGTTCTTC
CDR3aa: CASSYSQRGSSYNEQFF

v_gene: TRBV12-3/TRBV12-4
len: 14
d_gene: TRBD1
abundance: many
j_gene: TRBJ1-1
CDR3nt: TGTGCCAGTAGTCTTGACAGGGCGAACACTGAAGCTTTCTTT
CDR3aa: CASSLDRANTEAFF

v_gene: TRBV11-1
len: 14
d_gene: NA
abundance: many
j_gene: TRBJ2-5
CDR3nt: TGTGCCAGCAGCTTGCGAATCGGATTCGAGACCCAGTACTTC
CDR3aa: CASSLRIGFETQYF

v_gene: TRBV7-8
len: 13
d_gene: NA
abundance: many
j_gene: TRBJ2-5
CDR3nt: TGTGCCAGCAGCTTTCGGGGCCAAGAGACCCAGTACTTC
CDR3aa: CASSFRGQETQYF

v_gene: TRBV6-1
len: 16
d_gene: NA
abundance: few
j_gene: TRBJ2-1
CDR3nt: TGTGCCAGCCCGGTCTTTCGAGACGGGGTTGGCGATGAGCAGTTCTTC
CDR3aa: CASPVFRDGVGDEQFF

v_gene: TRBV25-1
len: 13
d_gene: NA
abundance: NA
j_gene: TRBJ2-2
CDR3nt: TGTGCCAGCAAAGCCGCGAACACCGGGGAGCTGTTTTTT
CDR3aa: CASKAANTGELFF

v_gene: TRBV12-3/TRBV12-4
len: 13
d_gene: NA
abundance: NA
j_gene: TRBJ2-3
CDR3nt: TGTGCCAGCACTCCTGGGATGCTGGATACGCAGTATTTT
CDR3aa: CASTPGMLDTQYF

v_gene: TRBV4-1
len: 16
d_gene: TRBD2
abundance: NA
j_gene: TRBJ2-7
CDR3nt: TGCGCCAGCAGCCAGGTTGGGACTAGCGGAACCTACGAGCAGTACTTC
CDR3aa: CASSQVGTSGTYEQYF

v_gene: TRBV6-2/TRBV6-3
len: 14
d_gene: NA
abundance: few
j_gene: TRBJ2-1
CDR3nt: TGTGCCAGCAGTTATAGGTCAGGGGGGAATGAGCAGTTCTTC
CDR3aa: CASSYRSGGNEQFF

v_gene: TRBV12-3/TRBV12-4
len: 16
d_gene: NA
abundance: few
j_gene: TRBJ1-5
CDR3nt: TGTGCCAGCAGTTTAGGTGGACAGAACAGCAATCAGCCCCAGCATTTT
CDR3aa: CASSLGGQNSNQPQHF

v_gene: TRBV7-9
len: 14
d_gene: NA
abundance: few
j_gene: TRBJ2-3
CDR3nt: TGTGCCAGCAGTCCAAAAGTGGGAGCAGATACGCAGTATTTT
CDR3aa: CASSPKVGADTQYF

v_gene: TRBV6-6
len: 14
d_gene: NA
abundance: few
j_gene: TRBJ1-2
CDR3nt: TGTGCCAGCAGTTACTCGGGGGTTAACTATGGCTACACCTTC
CDR3aa: CASSYSGVNYGYTF

v_gene: TRBV6-2/TRBV6-3
len: 15
d_gene: NA
abundance: few
j_gene: TRBJ2-5
CDR3nt: TGTGCCAGCAGTTACGACGATGCGTACCAAGAGACCCAGTACTTC
CDR3aa: CASSYDDAYQETQYF

v_gene: TRBV12-3/TRBV12-4
len: 14
d_gene: NA
abundance: few
j_gene: TRBJ1-5
CDR3nt: TGTGCCAGCAGTTCTACAGGCTACAATCAGCCCCAGCATTTT
CDR3aa: CASSSTGYNQPQHF

v_gene: TRBV4-2
len: 16
d_gene: NA
abundance: NA
j_gene: TRBJ1-1
CDR3nt: TGTGCCAGCAGCCAAGGGACAAGGCAGAGGAACACTGAAGCTTTCTTT
CDR3aa: CASSQGTRQRNTEAFF

v_gene: TRBV12-3/TRBV12-4
len: 13
d_gene: NA
abundance: many
j_gene: TRBJ1-2
CDR3nt: TGTGCCAGCACCAAGATACCCCGGGATGGCTACACCTTC
CDR3aa: CASTKIPRDGYTF

v_gene: TRBV27
len: 14
d_gene: NA
abundance: few
j_gene: TRBJ2-5
CDR3nt: TGTGCCAGCAACCCCCCGGGGTTACAAGAGACCCAGTACTTC
CDR3aa: CASNPPGLQETQYF

v_gene: TRBV7-6
len: 15
d_gene: TRBD1
abundance: NA
j_gene: TRBJ2-3
CDR3nt: TGTGCCAGCAGCTCCTACGGGACAGGGACAGATACGCAGTATTTT
CDR3aa: CASSSYGTGTDTQYF

v_gene: TRBV20-1
len: 16
d_gene: TRBD2
abundance: many
j_gene: TRBJ2-7
CDR3nt: TGCAGTGCTAGACCATTAGCGGGGGCGTCCTCCTACGAGCAGTACTTC
CDR3aa: CSARPLAGASSYEQYF

v_gene: TRBV7-6
len: 16
d_gene: NA
abundance: many
j_gene: TRBJ2-7
CDR3nt: TGTGCCAGCAGCTTAGGGTACAGGGCGGGCTCCTACGAGCAGTACTTC
CDR3aa: CASSLGYRAGSYEQYF

v_gene: TRBV29-1
len: 13
d_gene: TRBD1
abundance: NA
j_gene: TRBJ1-1
CDR3nt: TGCAGCGCAACAGAGACAGGGCCCACTGAAGCTTTCTTT
CDR3aa: CSATETGPTEAFF

v_gene: TRBV24-1
len: 16
d_gene: TRBD1
abundance: few
j_gene: TRBJ2-1
CDR3nt: TGTGCCACCAGTGATCGGACAGGGGAGGGAAGCCATGAGCAGTTCTTC
CDR3aa: CATSDRTGEGSHEQFF

v_gene: TRBV11-1
len: 15
d_gene: TRBD1
abundance: few
j_gene: TRBJ2-3
CDR3nt: TGTGCCAGCAGTTATGCCCAGGGGGCGGCAGATACGCAGTATTTT
CDR3aa: CASSYAQGAADTQYF

v_gene: TRBV12-3/TRBV12-4
len: 14
d_gene: NA
abundance: many
j_gene: TRBJ1-3
CDR3nt: TGTGCCAGCCGAGATGACTTCTCTGGAAACACCATATATTTT
CDR3aa: CASRDDFSGNTIYF

v_gene: TRBV5-4
len: 15
d_gene: NA
abundance: once
j_gene: TRBJ2-1
CDR3nt: TGTGCCAGCAGGGAGATCGGGATGCCCTACAATGAGCAGTTCTTC
CDR3aa: CASREIGMPYNEQFF

v_gene: TRBV9
len: 14
d_gene: TRBD1
abundance: NA
j_gene: TRBJ1-1
CDR3nt: TGTGCCAGCAGCGCAGGACAGGGGCCGTCTGAAGCTTTCTTT
CDR3aa: CASSAGQGPSEAFF

v_gene: TRBV6-2/TRBV6-3
len: 13
d_gene: NA
abundance: NA
j_gene: TRBJ1-1
CDR3nt: TGTGCCAGCAGTTATTGGGGGTACACTGAAGCTTTCTTT
CDR3aa: CASSYWGYTEAFF

v_gene: TRBV4-2
len: 14
d_gene: NA
abundance: many
j_gene: TRBJ2-3
CDR3nt: TGTGCCAGCAGCCAGACGCAGGACACAGATACGCAGTATTTT
CDR3aa: CASSQTQDTDTQYF

v_gene: TRBV27
len: 14
d_gene: NA
abundance: NA
j_gene: TRBJ2-1
CDR3nt: TGTGCCAGCACCACGGAGACAGGCCGGAATGAGCAGTTCTTC
CDR3aa: CASTTETGRNEQFF

v_gene: TRBV12-3/TRBV12-4
len: 15
d_gene: NA
abundance: NA
j_gene: TRBJ1-4
CDR3nt: TGTGCCAGCAGTTTAGCGTTCCAGGTTGGGGAAAAACTGTTTTTT
CDR3aa: CASSLAFQVGEKLFF

v_gene: TRBV7-3
len: 16
d_gene: TRBD1
abundance: NA
j_gene: TRBJ2-6
CDR3nt: TGTGCCAGCAGCTGGACAGGGGACTCTGGGGCCAACGTCCTGACTTTC
CDR3aa: CASSWTGDSGANVLTF

v_gene: TRBV5-1
len: 13
d_gene: TRBD1
abundance: NA
j_gene: TRBJ2-1
CDR3nt: TGCGCCAGCAGCCCGGACAGGGGGCATGAGCAGTTCTTC
CDR3aa: CASSPDRGHEQFF

v_gene: TRBV20-1
len: 14
d_gene: NA
abundance: NA
j_gene: TRBJ2-5
CDR3nt: TGCAGTGCCCCATTGACAACGTACCAAGAGACCCAGTACTTC
CDR3aa: CSAPLTTYQETQYF

v_gene: TRBV5-3
len: 15
d_gene: NA
abundance: NA
j_gene: TRBJ1-5
CDR3nt: TGTGCCAGCAGCTTGTGGGACTATAGCAATCAGCCCCAGCATTTT
CDR3aa: CASSLWDYSNQPQHF

v_gene: TRBV27
len: 14
d_gene: NA
abundance: NA
j_gene: TRBJ2-3
CDR3nt: TGTGCCAGCAGCTTTCAGGGTAACACAGATACGCAGTATTTT
CDR3aa: CASSFQGNTDTQYF

v_gene: TRBV7-6
len: 16
d_gene: NA
abundance: NA
j_gene: TRBJ2-5
CDR3nt: TGTGCCAGCAGCTTAAGGGTGGGGGGGGCCGGAGAGACCCAGTACTTC
CDR3aa: CASSLRVGGAGETQYF

v_gene: TRBV7-3
len: 15
d_gene: NA
abundance: NA
j_gene: TRBJ1-1
CDR3nt: TGTGCCAGCAGCTTCACAGGGTATGGGGACACTGAAGCTTTCTTT
CDR3aa: CASSFTGYGDTEAFF